This is a list of T cell receptor beta chains from one sample in a study of T cell responses to AZD1222 COVID-19 vaccine. TCRdb keeps only in-frame clones here, not all; method: immunoSEQ multiplex PCR. This sample has 130,000 to 150,000 clones, with around 90% found just once. Source: peripheral blood, taken on day 0 of AZD1222 vaccination. The receptor set was obtained from an adult in good health. Both conserved end residues are part of each CDR3. The D gene is left open where the match is weak. Not every row has a clone size; where given, it reads once, few, many or a size class.

J gene	clone size	V gene	D gene	CDR3 protein	CDR3 DNA
TRBJ1-2	NA	TRBV20-1	NA	CSAGSLGYTF	TGCAGTGCTGGGTCGCTGGGCTACACCTTC
TRBJ1-2	NA	TRBV27	NA	CASSDISGIHTDGYTF	TGTGCCAGCAGCGATATCTCAGGAATTCATACCGATGGCTACACCTTC
TRBJ1-2	NA	TRBV5-6	TRBD1	CASSLEGQGEWYGYTF	TGTGCCAGCAGCTTGGAGGGACAGGGGGAGTGGTACGGCTACACCTTC
TRBJ2-3	NA	TRBV4-1	NA	CASRIRLQGATDTQYF	TGCGCCAGCAGAATACGGTTACAAGGGGCAACAGATACGCAGTATTTT
TRBJ2-3	NA	TRBV27	TRBD2	CASSPREGLGTDTQYF	TGTGCCAGCAGTCCCCGGGAGGGATTGGGTACAGATACGCAGTATTTT
TRBJ1-4	NA	TRBV12-3/TRBV12-4	NA	CASTSGEKLFF	TGTGCCAGCACCTCCGGTGAAAAACTGTTTTTT
TRBJ1-2	NA	TRBV30	NA	CAWRRGGYTF	TGTGCCTGGAGACGGGGCGGCTACACCTTC
TRBJ1-5	NA	TRBV6-6	NA	CASSRQGIKPQHF	TGTGCCAGCAGCCGTCAGGGGATAAAGCCCCAGCATTTT
TRBJ1-4	NA	TRBV6-5	NA	CASSYGGGREEKLFF	TGTGCCAGCAGTTACGGAGGGGGGAGAGAAGAAAAACTGTTTTTT
TRBJ2-7	once	TRBV30	NA	CAWSVREQYF	TGTGCCTGGAGTGTACGTGAGCAGTACTTC
TRBJ2-7	NA	TRBV5-6	NA	CASSLAWSGPGDEQYF	TGTGCCAGCAGCTTGGCATGGAGTGGACCGGGGGACGAGCAGTACTTC
TRBJ2-5	NA	TRBV18	TRBD1	CASSPKGVGGPETQYF	TGTGCCAGCTCACCCAAAGGCGTAGGGGGCCCAGAGACCCAGTACTTC
TRBJ2-6	NA	TRBV5-4	TRBD1	CASSPGTGREIGSGANVLTF	TGTGCCAGCAGCCCAGGGACAGGGCGGGAAATTGGTTCTGGGGCCAACGTCCTGACTTTC
TRBJ1-2	NA	TRBV5-1	NA	CASSLGGPGVRGYTF	TGCGCCAGCAGCTTGGGTGGGCCGGGGGTTAGAGGCTACACCTTC
TRBJ2-7	NA	TRBV28	TRBD1	CASRVGWDRSYEQYF	TGTGCCAGCAGGGTGGGCTGGGACAGATCCTACGAGCAGTACTTC
TRBJ2-3	NA	TRBV5-1	NA	CASSLDTTDTQYF	TGCGCCAGCAGCTTGGACACCACAGATACGCAGTATTTT
TRBJ2-4	NA	TRBV28	TRBD1	CASNEGQGGGNIQYF	TGTGCCAGCAACGAAGGACAGGGAGGTGGAAACATTCAGTACTTC
TRBJ2-7	NA	TRBV19	NA	CASRPGSSYEQYF	TGTGCCAGTAGACCGGGGAGCTCCTACGAGCAGTACTTC
TRBJ2-3	NA	TRBV5-1	TRBD2	CASSSGTIGSTQYF	TGCGCCAGCAGCTCCGGGACTATCGGTAGCACGCAGTATTTT
TRBJ2-1	NA	TRBV10-1	TRBD2	CASSPLAGGPGEQFF	TGCGCCAGCAGCCCACTAGCGGGAGGGCCGGGTGAGCAGTTCTTC
TRBJ2-5	once	TRBV11-1	NA	CASSLPAGETQYF	TGTGCCAGCAGCTTACCCGCCGGAGAGACCCAGTACTTC
TRBJ1-1	once	TRBV7-9	TRBD1	CASRSTGVNTEAFF	TGTGCCAGCAGGTCCACAGGGGTAAACACTGAAGCTTTCTTT
TRBJ2-1	NA	TRBV3-1/TRBV3-2	TRBD2	CASSRTSGNEQFF	TGTGCCAGCAGTCGGACTAGCGGGAATGAGCAGTTCTTC
TRBJ2-2	NA	TRBV4-1	NA	CASSQDVQNGGELFF	TGCGCCAGCAGCCAAGATGTACAGAACGGGGGGGAGCTGTTTTTT
TRBJ1-1	NA	TRBV27	TRBD1	CASSSATGGSTEAFF	TGTGCCAGCAGTTCGGCGACAGGGGGAAGCACTGAAGCTTTCTTT
TRBJ2-7	NA	TRBV12-2	NA	CASRRRDRGHYEQYF	TGTGCAAGTCGCCGCAGGGACAGGGGGCACTACGAGCAGTACTTC
TRBJ1-1	NA	TRBV29-1	NA	CSVEGQIFMNTEAFF	TGCAGCGTTGAAGGTCAGATTTTCATGAACACTGAAGCTTTCTTT
TRBJ1-2	NA	TRBV5-4	NA	CASSYSNGYTF	TGTGCCAGCAGCTACTCCAATGGCTACACCTTC
TRBJ2-5	NA	TRBV6-6	NA	CASSYQGNKQETQYF	TGTGCCAGCAGTTACCAAGGGAACAAACAAGAGACCCAGTACTTC
TRBJ2-7	NA	TRBV19	NA	CASSIGFKYEQYF	TGTGCCAGTAGTATTGGATTTAAGTACGAGCAGTACTTC
TRBJ1-2	once	TRBV28	TRBD1	CAHTPTGAYGYTF	TGTGCCCACACCCCGACAGGGGCTTATGGCTACACCTTC
TRBJ2-5	NA	TRBV2	TRBD2	CASFPPLLAGGRKTQYF	TGTGCCAGCTTTCCCCCTCTTCTAGCGGGAGGGCGAAAGACCCAGTACTTC
TRBJ1-1	NA	TRBV27	NA	CASSFRLGTVTEAFF	TGTGCCAGCAGTTTCCGGCTTGGGACGGTAACTGAAGCTTTCTTT
TRBJ1-1	NA	TRBV18	TRBD1	CASSPPKGQAMNTEAFF	TGTGCCAGCTCACCACCGAAAGGACAGGCCATGAACACTGAAGCTTTCTTT